The rows below give T cell receptor beta chains drawn from one sample of a study of T cells after somatic rescue of genetic block. The protocol was immunoSEQ multiplex PCR, while the TCRdb copy is restricted to in-frame clones and leaves out a portion. The repertoire holds 65,000 to 70,000 clones, with around 90% as singletons. The sample was peripheral blood mononuclear cells (PBMCs). Receptors originate from a man aged 40-49 years. The CDR3 runs from the conserved cysteine through the conserved F or W. Fields, in order: V gene, D gene, J gene, clone size, CDR3 protein, CDR3 DNA. D genes are given only for firm matches. Clone size is not always given. Where it is, it says once, few, many or a class for expanded clones.

V gene: TRBV2
D gene: TRBD1
J gene: TRBJ1-2
clone size: .
CDR3 protein: CASRGTGYGYTF
CDR3 DNA: TGTGCCAGCAGGGGGACAGGGTACGGCTACACCTTC

V gene: TRBV19
D gene: TRBD1
J gene: TRBJ2-7
clone size: .
CDR3 protein: CASSPTGQGYEQYF
CDR3 DNA: TGTGCCAGTAGTCCCACCGGACAGGGCTACGAGCAGTACTTC

V gene: TRBV28
D gene: .
J gene: TRBJ1-1
clone size: .
CDR3 protein: CASSPGVGLNTEAFF
CDR3 DNA: TGTGCCAGCAGCCCCGGCGTCGGGCTGAACACTGAAGCTTTCTTT

V gene: TRBV5-1
D gene: TRBD2
J gene: TRBJ2-1
clone size: .
CDR3 protein: CASSKGTSGGTSSYNEQFF
CDR3 DNA: TGCGCCAGCAGCAAAGGGACTAGCGGGGGAACAAGCTCCTACAATGAGCAGTTCTTC

V gene: TRBV30
D gene: TRBD1
J gene: TRBJ2-1
clone size: once
CDR3 protein: CAWRRDRAGRNEQFF
CDR3 DNA: TGTGCCTGGAGACGGGACAGGGCGGGTCGGAATGAGCAGTTCTTC

V gene: TRBV5-4
D gene: TRBD2
J gene: TRBJ2-2
clone size: once
CDR3 protein: CASSTRTRANTGELFF
CDR3 DNA: TGTGCCAGCAGCACCCGGACTAGGGCGAACACCGGGGAGCTGTTTTTT

V gene: TRBV28
D gene: TRBD2
J gene: TRBJ2-7
clone size: once
CDR3 protein: CASTKGGLAADEQYF
CDR3 DNA: TGTGCCAGCACCAAGGGGGGACTAGCGGCTGACGAGCAGTACTTC

V gene: TRBV10-2
D gene: .
J gene: TRBJ2-5
clone size: .
CDR3 protein: CASSDPPGQETQYF
CDR3 DNA: TGCGCCAGCAGTGATCCTCCGGGACAAGAGACCCAGTACTTC

V gene: TRBV14
D gene: .
J gene: TRBJ1-2
clone size: .
CDR3 protein: CASSLGGSGYTF
CDR3 DNA: TGTGCCAGCAGCCTCGGGGGTAGTGGCTACACCTTC

V gene: TRBV20-1
D gene: .
J gene: TRBJ2-7
clone size: .
CDR3 protein: CSARSSYEQYF
CDR3 DNA: TGCAGTGCTAGGAGCTCCTACGAGCAGTACTTC

V gene: TRBV5-4
D gene: .
J gene: TRBJ1-1
clone size: .
CDR3 protein: CASSPWQGSTEAFF
CDR3 DNA: TGTGCCAGCAGCCCCTGGCAGGGGAGCACTGAAGCTTTCTTT

V gene: TRBV10-2
D gene: .
J gene: TRBJ2-1
clone size: .
CDR3 protein: CASSIQEGQREFF
CDR3 DNA: TGCGCCAGCAGTATCCAAGAGGGGCAGCGAGAGTTCTTC

V gene: TRBV4-1
D gene: TRBD1
J gene: TRBJ2-3
clone size: .
CDR3 protein: CASSPRTGANTQYF
CDR3 DNA: TGCGCCAGCAGCCCCCGGACAGGGGCGAATACGCAGTATTTT

V gene: TRBV12-5
D gene: .
J gene: TRBJ1-1
clone size: .
CDR3 protein: CASGLRVGAFF
CDR3 DNA: TGTGCTAGTGGTTTGAGGGTTGGCGCTTTCTTT

V gene: TRBV28
D gene: TRBD2
J gene: TRBJ2-7
clone size: .
CDR3 protein: CASSRTSSGYEQYF
CDR3 DNA: TGTGCCAGCAGTCGGACTAGCTCGGGCTACGAGCAGTACTTC

V gene: TRBV6-7
D gene: TRBD2
J gene: TRBJ2-1
clone size: .
CDR3 protein: CASSSGTSGGYNEQFF
CDR3 DNA: TGTGCCAGCAGTTCAGGGACTAGCGGGGGATACAATGAGCAGTTCTTC

V gene: TRBV5-6
D gene: .
J gene: TRBJ2-7
clone size: .
CDR3 protein: CASNYGGGYEQYF
CDR3 DNA: TGTGCCAGCAATTACGGTGGGGGTTACGAGCAGTACTTC

V gene: TRBV11-2
D gene: TRBD1
J gene: TRBJ2-7
clone size: .
CDR3 protein: CASSLVGTGAYEQYF
CDR3 DNA: TGTGCCAGCAGCTTAGTTGGGACAGGGGCCTACGAGCAGTACTTC

V gene: TRBV2
D gene: TRBD1
J gene: TRBJ2-7
clone size: .
CDR3 protein: CASSAERGLHEQYF
CDR3 DNA: TGTGCCAGCAGTGCCGAAAGGGGGCTGCACGAGCAGTACTTC

V gene: TRBV4-1
D gene: TRBD1
J gene: TRBJ1-5
clone size: once
CDR3 protein: CASSPTGGTNQPQHF
CDR3 DNA: TGCGCCAGCAGCCCGACAGGGGGCACCAATCAGCCCCAGCATTTT

V gene: TRBV7-2
D gene: .
J gene: TRBJ2-2
clone size: .
CDR3 protein: CASSLIGSNTGELFF
CDR3 DNA: TGTGCCAGCAGCTTAATAGGGAGCAACACCGGGGAGCTGTTTTTT

V gene: TRBV28
D gene: .
J gene: TRBJ2-7
clone size: .
CDR3 protein: CASSTNPSEQYF
CDR3 DNA: TGTGCCAGCAGTACAAACCCTTCCGAGCAGTACTTC

V gene: TRBV29-1
D gene: .
J gene: TRBJ2-5
clone size: .
CDR3 protein: CSVEGRYQETQYF
CDR3 DNA: TGCAGCGTTGAGGGTCGGTACCAAGAGACCCAGTACTTC

V gene: TRBV19
D gene: TRBD1
J gene: TRBJ1-6
clone size: .
CDR3 protein: CASSIIPGQVNSPLHF
CDR3 DNA: TGTGCCAGTAGTATAATTCCGGGACAGGTGAATTCCCCCCTCCACTTT